The clone carrying this T cell receptor (beta chain) was seen repeatedly, ten times or more. The antigen is unknown. The data originate from a study of early T cells in non-severe SARS-CoV-2 infection. About the research overall: The study sequenced bulk RNA from unsorted whole blood, with chains unpaired.

Researchers attached unique molecular identifiers to individual cDNA molecules. Using its own MiXCR run on the 5' RACE reads, TCRdb lists one record per CDR3 protein. The sample lists about 80,000 distinct CDR3 sequences; more than 4% were seen once. Study-wide results and caveats: Reliance on VDJdb matching favored anti-spike CD8 responses; private and CD4 specificities were missed.

The CDR3 loop spans 12 amino acids. Trimming cost V 7 bases and J 2 bases, with 5 bases left between them. CDR1 and CDR2 (germline): MNHEY, SMNVEV (reference sequence). This sequence joins TRBV27 and TRBJ2-2; D is unclear. This TCR was sampled from an adult who was a healthcare worker with PCR-confirmed SARS-CoV-2 infection or an uninfected control (not recorded which). This specimen consisted of whole blood, obtained at baseline. CDR3 nucleotide sequence: TGTGCCAGCAAGTCCAACACCGGGGAGCTGTTTTTT. Its translation is CASKSNTGELFF.